Shown below are 12 T cell receptor beta chains from a single sample sequenced in a study of blood T cell repertoires in COVID-19. Sequencing used immunoSEQ multiplex PCR; TCRdb keeps in-frame clones, though not all of them. The sample has about 150,000 clones, around nine tenths seen once. The sample was peripheral blood. Receptors were obtained from an elderly woman with COVID-19, enrolled during active disease.

This clone is judged medium-sized. V usage is TRBV7-2 and J usage is TRBJ2-5, with D perhaps TRBD1 (5 bases). This CDR3 is built from 16 residues. Germline V lookup: CDR1 SGHTA, CDR2 FQGNSA. Between the trimmed V and J ends, which lost 2 bases and 1 base, there was a span of 14 bases. The CDR3 DNA reads as TGTGCCAGCAGCTTATTCCCAGGGCCGCCCCAAGAGACCCAGTACTTC. Amino acid sequence: CASSLFPGPPQETQYF.

This clone was picked up one time. The rearrangement joins TRBV11-2 to TRBJ2-5; a weak D match, TRBD1 (6 bases). From germline, CDR1 is SGHAT and CDR2 FQNNGV. V was pared by 2 bases and J by 5 bases, with 18 bases between. The CDR3 is 16 amino acids. The CDR3, as DNA: TGTGCCAGCAGCTTATCGGGACACCCACTGGGGGAGACCCAGTACTTC. As protein: CASSLSGHPLGETQYF.

V gene TRBV18 combines with J gene TRBJ2-1; 11 bases align to TRBD2. Looked up from germline, CDR1 is KGHSH and CDR2 is LQKENI. The CDR3 is made up of 16 amino acids. Germline trimming cut 6 bases from V and 7 bases from J; bases unmatched to any gene: 11. CDR3 protein: CASSTSGGLAVNEQFF. CDR3 nucleotide sequence: TGTGCCAGCTCCACCTCGGGGGGACTAGCGGTAAATGAGCAGTTCTTC.

The table lists this clone with a count of one. The genes are TRBV27 and TRBJ2-1, with 8 bases aligning to TRBD1. This CDR3 is built from 13 residues. V gave up 8 bases and J gave up 6 bases; unmatched junction bases: 6. CDR1 is MNHEY and CDR2 is SMNVEV in the germline V gene (reference sequence). The DNA of the CDR3 is TGTGCCAGCGCCAGACAGGGGCCCAATGAGCAGTTCTTC. It encodes CASARQGPNEQFF.

The chain carries TRBV19 and TRBJ1-1; TRBD1 might be the D (6 bases). Trimming left V 5 bases short and J 5 bases short, with 15 bases between. This CDR3 contains 14 residues. Germline V gene sequence: CDR1 LNHDA, CDR2 SQIVND (reference sequence). The CDR3 DNA is TGTGCCAGTAGTTCCCCCACAGGGTTTACTGAAGCTTTCTTT. Its protein is CASSSPTGFTEAFF.

This clone was counted once. The V call is TRBV18, the J call TRBJ1-5; TRBD1 matches 10 bases. CDR3 length: 17 residues. Germline V gives CDR1 KGHSH, CDR2 LQKENI. V trimming: 4 bases; J trimming: 2 bases; junction bases outside the gene matches: 8. The CDR3 DNA reads as TGTGCCAGCTCACTCGGGACAGGGGATTTGGGCAATCAGCCCCAGCATTTT. Its translation: CASSLGTGDLGNQPQHF.

The gene calls are TRBV7-2 and TRBJ1-6, with D possibly TRBD1 on 5 matching bases. CDR1 and CDR2 from the germline V gene are SGHTA and FQGNSA. Trimming took off 2 bases at V and 12 bases at J, with 17 bases between the two ends. The CDR3 covers 15 residues. CDR3 protein: CASSLRDWGTEPLHF. Written as DNA, the CDR3 is TGTGCCAGCAGCTTAAGGGACTGGGGGACGGAACCCCTCCACTTT.

The chain uses TRBV4-1 and TRBJ2-5; no firm D call. Trimming took off 0 bases at V and 5 bases at J, with 13 bases between the two ends. CDR3 length: 15 amino acids. Germline V gene sequence: CDR1 MGHRA, CDR2 YSYEKL. In DNA, the CDR3 is TGCGCCAGCAGCCAAGATAGTAGAGGTTCCGAGACCCAGTACTTC. It codes for CASSQDSRGSETQYF.

This sequence joins TRBV18 and TRBJ1-1, with D possibly matching TRBD1 (6 bases). CDR3 size: 16 residues. Germline-derived CDR1 and CDR2 are KGHSH and LQKENI. V was shortened by 3 bases and J by 5 bases, with 19 bases between the two germline ends. The CDR3 DNA reads as TGTGCCAGCTCACCGTCATCAGGGGTCGAAGGAACTGAAGCTTTCTTT. As protein: CASSPSSGVEGTEAFF. Combining the CDR3 with reference TRBV18 and TRBJ1-1 gives the whole variable domain NAGVMQNPRHLVRRRGQEARLRCSPMKGHSHVYWYRQLPEEGLKFMVYLQKENIIDESGMPKERFSAEFPKEGPSILRIQQVVRGDSAAYFCASSPSSGVEGTEAFFGQGTRLTVV.

The rearrangement joins TRBV5-1 to TRBJ1-1; possible D gene TRBD1, 5 bases. Trimming left V 1 base short and J 1 base short, with 14 bases between. The CDR3 contains 16 residues. Germline V gene lookup returns CDR1 SGHRS and CDR2 YFSETQ. The CDR3 DNA reads as TGCGCCAGCAGCTTGTTGGCAGGGCCGTCGAACACTGAAGCTTTCTTT. It encodes CASSLLAGPSNTEAFF.

The rearrangement uses TRBV14 and TRBJ2-1; 9 nucleotides align to TRBD2. The CDR3 is 17 residues long. Germline V gene data show CDR1 as SGHDN and CDR2 as FVKESK. Trimming removed 2 bases from V and 7 bases from J; junction bases left unmatched: 12. CDR3: CASSQILIAGVVNEQFF. The DNA for the CDR3 is TGTGCCAGCAGCCAAATACTGATAGCGGGAGTTGTAAATGAGCAGTTCTTC.

The chain links TRBV4-3 to TRBJ1-1; D gene unclear. Germline-derived CDR1 and CDR2 are LGHNA and YSLEER. CDR3 length: 14 residues. Trimming took off 4 bases at V and 0 bases at J, with 9 bases between the two ends. The chain's CDR3 is CASSPGLVNTEAFF. Here the CDR3 DNA reads TGCGCCAGCAGCCCAGGTCTGGTGAACACTGAAGCTTTCTTT.